This TCR beta chain was profiled in a study of T cell repertoires in cytomegalovirus infection. Study information: As its CMV epitopes, the study selected recently identified HLA-C-restricted and well-studied HLA-B-restricted targets. Signatures in public TCR beta sequences pointed to both CMV infection and matching HLA type. Findings and limits, study-wide: Summed frequency of public TCR beta families distinguished CMV carriers with the relevant HLA. There were HLA-C-restricted CMV-specific TCR beta clonotypes dominating the ex vivo response.

TCRdb reanalysed the reads using MiXCR and keeps one entry per CDR3 protein. The sample has some 560,000 distinct CDR3 sequences, roughly 43% seen once; the top ten hold around 48%. This clonotype has a handful of counts. What it recognizes is unknown. The sequences come from cultured PBMCs, collected from culture after CMV antigen stimulation. The TCR originated in a human donor in good health (CMV status not recorded). Some clones in this sample may be carry-over from other donors' samples.

The CDR3 sequence is CASSSQGAATEAFF. CDR3 coding DNA: TGTGCCAGCAGCTCGCAGGGGGCCGCTACTGAAGCTTTCTTT. The chain recombines TRBV7-9 with TRBJ1-1, with 8 bases matching TRBD1. This CDR3 has 14 residues. With 4 bases clipped from V and 5 bases from J, the junction kept 6 bases outside the gene matches. CDR1 and CDR2 (germline): SEHNR, FQNEAQ (reference sequence). Looking up the rest from reference TRBV7-9 and TRBJ1-1 gives the full variable domain: DTGVSQNPRHKITKRGQNVTFRCDPISEHNRLYWYRQTLGQGPEFLTYFQNEAQLEKSRLLSDRFSAERPKGSFSTLEIQRTEQGDSAMYLCASSSQGAATEAFFGQGTRLTVV.